This record covers a single T cell receptor (beta chain). This sample was included in a study of blood T cell repertoires in COVID-19. Across the whole study: Acute and convalescent COVID-19 specimens originated in the United States, Italy and Spain.

Libraries were prepared by immunoSEQ multiplex PCR; TCRdb keeps only in-frame clonotypes and omits some of them. The sample has approximately 200,000 clones; over 75% are singletons. The CDR3 contains 14 residues. Germline loops: CDR1 MDHEN, CDR2 SYDVKM. V dropped 0 bases and J dropped 1 base, with 7 bases sitting between them. The sequenced sample was PBMCs or T cells enriched from blood (not recorded which). The receptor was derived from a woman in her 30s who had been exposed to COVID-19. V and J are TRBV28 and TRBJ2-7; possibly TRBD1 for D (6 bases). DNA of the CDR3: TGTGCCAGCAGTTTATGGGACAGTTCCTACGAGCAGTACTTC. This codes for CASSLWDSSYEQYF.